This T cell receptor beta chain was obtained from a study of blood T cells in healthy people across ages. CDR3 length: 15 amino acids. With V trimmed by 8 bases and J by 1 base, 8 bases remained unmatched. CDR1 is SQVTM, CDR2 ANQGSEA, per germline. A second 7 to 11 cycle PCR used barcoded and J-beta primers. TCRdb re-called the 5' RACE reads with MiXCR, one entry per CDR3 protein. The table records 920,000 or so distinct CDR3 sequences, more than 35% of them present only once. The chain combines TRBV29-1 with TRBJ2-1, with 10 nucleotides matching TRBD1. The sequencing sample was made of blood. This clonotype was sampled from a woman in her sixties in good health. The DNA for the CDR3 is TGCAGCTTCCTCGGGGGACAGGGGTCCTACAATGAGCAGTTCTTC. Translated, it gives CSFLGGQGSYNEQFF.